This TCR beta chain was recovered during a study of control samples from healthy donors and cancer patients. The repertoire was sequenced with immunoSEQ multiplex PCR; TCRdb's copy has only in-frame clones and lacks some. Among more than 45,000 clones listed, approximately 89% were seen once. V lost 0 bases and J 4 bases, leaving 11 bases between the germline ends. Germline V gene data show CDR1 as SGDLS and CDR2 as YYNGEE. The CDR3 sequence is 15 residues long. The sequenced material came from PBMCs. This sequence was found in a man aged 25 to 40 with colorectal cancer. The J gene is TRBJ1-3, the V gene TRBV9; D unresolved. This CDR3 is CASSVGNSRGNTIYF. In nucleotides, the CDR3 is TGTGCCAGCAGCGTAGGGAACAGTAGAGGAAACACCATATATTTT.